The source of this TCR beta chain is a study of blood T cell repertoires in COVID-19. The repertoire was sequenced with immunoSEQ multiplex PCR; TCRdb's copy has only in-frame clones and lacks some. The table has a few hundred thousand clones, about 83% seen once. The CDR3 consists of 15 residues. Trimming cost V 3 bases and J 5 bases; bases outside gene matches: 8. CDR1 LGHNA and CDR2 YNFKEQ come from the germline V gene. The source is a woman between 25 and 40 years old with COVID-19, enrolled during active disease. The V gene is TRBV4-2, the J gene TRBJ2-5, with 8 bases aligning to TRBD1. The sequenced material came from peripheral blood. In nucleotides, the CDR3 is TGTGCCAGCAGCCATTGGGACAGGTTAGGGGAGACCCAGTACTTC. Its protein is CASSHWDRLGETQYF.